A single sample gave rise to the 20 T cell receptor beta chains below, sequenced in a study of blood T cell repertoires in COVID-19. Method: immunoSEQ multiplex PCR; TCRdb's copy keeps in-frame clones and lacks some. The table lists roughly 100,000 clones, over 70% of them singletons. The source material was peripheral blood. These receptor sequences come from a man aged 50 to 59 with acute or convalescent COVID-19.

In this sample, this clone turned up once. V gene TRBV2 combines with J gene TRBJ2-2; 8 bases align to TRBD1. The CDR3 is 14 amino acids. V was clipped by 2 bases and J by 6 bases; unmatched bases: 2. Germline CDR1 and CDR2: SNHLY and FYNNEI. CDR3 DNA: TGTGCCAGCAGTGAACAGGGGGCGGCCGGGGAGCTGTTTTTT. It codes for CASSEQGAAGELFF.

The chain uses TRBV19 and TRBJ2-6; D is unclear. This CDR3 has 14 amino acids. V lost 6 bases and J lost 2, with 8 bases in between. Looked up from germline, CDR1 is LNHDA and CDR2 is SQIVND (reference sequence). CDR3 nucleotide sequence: TGTGCCAGTAGCCAGGTCGCTGGGGCCAACGTCCTGACTTTC. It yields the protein CASSQVAGANVLTF.

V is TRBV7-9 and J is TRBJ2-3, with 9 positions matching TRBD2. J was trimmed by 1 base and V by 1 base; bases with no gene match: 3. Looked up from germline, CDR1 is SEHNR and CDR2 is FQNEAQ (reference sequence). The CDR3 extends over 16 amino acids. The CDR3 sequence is CASSLGASGGTDTQYF. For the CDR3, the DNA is TGTGCCAGCAGCTTAGGGGCTAGCGGGGGCACAGATACGCAGTATTTT.

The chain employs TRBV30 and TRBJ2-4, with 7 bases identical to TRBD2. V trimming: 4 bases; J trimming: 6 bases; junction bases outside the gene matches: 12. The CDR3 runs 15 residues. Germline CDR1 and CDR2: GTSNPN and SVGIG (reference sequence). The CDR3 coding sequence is TGTGCCTGGACTAGCGGAGGGAAGAGGGGAAACATTCAGTACTTC. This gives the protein CAWTSGGKRGNIQYF.

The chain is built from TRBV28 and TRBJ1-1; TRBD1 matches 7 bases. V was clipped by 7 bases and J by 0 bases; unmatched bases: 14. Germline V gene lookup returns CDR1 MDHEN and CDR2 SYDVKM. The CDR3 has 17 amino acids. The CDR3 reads CASIWERGLVMNTEAFF. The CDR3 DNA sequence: TGTGCCAGCATCTGGGAAAGGGGGCTGGTGATGAACACTGAAGCTTTCTTT.

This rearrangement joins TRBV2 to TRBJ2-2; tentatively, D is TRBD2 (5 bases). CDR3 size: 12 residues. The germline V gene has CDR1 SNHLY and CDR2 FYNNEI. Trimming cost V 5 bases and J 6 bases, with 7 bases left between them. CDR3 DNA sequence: TGTGCCAGCAGTCGAGGGTCCGGGGAGCTGTTTTTT. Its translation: CASSRGSGELFF.

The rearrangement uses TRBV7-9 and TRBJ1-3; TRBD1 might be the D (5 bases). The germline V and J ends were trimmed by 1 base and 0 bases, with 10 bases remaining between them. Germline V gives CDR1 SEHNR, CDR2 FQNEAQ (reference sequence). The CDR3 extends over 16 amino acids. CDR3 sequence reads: CASSLDGGGSGNTIYF. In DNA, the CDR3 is TGTGCCAGCAGCTTAGACGGGGGAGGCTCTGGAAACACCATATATTTT.

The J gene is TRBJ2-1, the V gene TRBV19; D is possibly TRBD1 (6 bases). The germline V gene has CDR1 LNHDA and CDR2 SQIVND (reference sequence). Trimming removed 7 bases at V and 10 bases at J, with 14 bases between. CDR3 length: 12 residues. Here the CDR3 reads CASNLGGTEQFF. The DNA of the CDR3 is TGTGCCAGTAATCTAGGGGGAACGGAGCAGTTCTTC. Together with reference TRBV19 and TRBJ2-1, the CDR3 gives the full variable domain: DGGITQSPKYLFRKEGQNVTLSCEQNLNHDAMYWYRQDPGQGLRLIYYSQIVNDFQKGDIAEGYSVSREKKESFPLTVTSAQKNPTAFYLCASNLGGTEQFFGPGTRLTVL.

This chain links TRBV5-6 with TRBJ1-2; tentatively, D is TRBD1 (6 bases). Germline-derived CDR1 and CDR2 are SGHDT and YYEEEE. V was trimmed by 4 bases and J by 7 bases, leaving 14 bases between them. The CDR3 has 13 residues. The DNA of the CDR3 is TGTGCCAGCAGCCCGATACAGGGCGTTGGCTACACCTTC. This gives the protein CASSPIQGVGYTF.

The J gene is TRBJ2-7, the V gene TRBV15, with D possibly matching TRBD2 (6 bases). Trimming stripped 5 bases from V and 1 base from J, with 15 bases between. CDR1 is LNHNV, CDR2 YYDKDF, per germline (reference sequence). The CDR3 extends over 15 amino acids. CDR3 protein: CATSYARGTSYEQYF. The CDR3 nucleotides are TGTGCCACCAGCTACGCCCGGGGGACTTCCTACGAGCAGTACTTC.

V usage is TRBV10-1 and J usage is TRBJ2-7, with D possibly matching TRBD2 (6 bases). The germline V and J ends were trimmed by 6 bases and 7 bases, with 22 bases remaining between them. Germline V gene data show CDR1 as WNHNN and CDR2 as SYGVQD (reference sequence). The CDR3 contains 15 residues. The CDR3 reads CASSPAVAALGEQYF. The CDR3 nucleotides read TGCGCCAGCAGCCCCGCAGTAGCGGCCTTGGGAGAGCAGTACTTC.

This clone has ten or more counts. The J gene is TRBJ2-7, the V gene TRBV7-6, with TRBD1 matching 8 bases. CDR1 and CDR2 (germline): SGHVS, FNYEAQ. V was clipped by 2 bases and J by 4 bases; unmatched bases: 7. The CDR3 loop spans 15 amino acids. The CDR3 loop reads CASSLQQGVFYEQYF. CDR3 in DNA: TGTGCCAGCAGCTTACAACAGGGGGTATTTTACGAGCAGTACTTC.

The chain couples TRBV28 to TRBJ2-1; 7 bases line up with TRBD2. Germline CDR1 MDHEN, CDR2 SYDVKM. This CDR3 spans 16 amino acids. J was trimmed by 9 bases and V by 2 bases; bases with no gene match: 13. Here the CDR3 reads CASSLVVGGRSVEQFF. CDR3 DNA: TGTGCCAGCAGTTTAGTGGTTGGCGGGAGATCGGTTGAGCAGTTCTTC.

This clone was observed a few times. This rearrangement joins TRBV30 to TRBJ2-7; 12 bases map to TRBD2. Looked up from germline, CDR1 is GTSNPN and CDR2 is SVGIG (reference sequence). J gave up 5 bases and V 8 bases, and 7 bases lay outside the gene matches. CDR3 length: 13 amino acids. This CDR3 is CAHSTSGRNEQYF. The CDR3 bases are TGTGCCCACTCGACTAGCGGGAGAAACGAGCAGTACTTC.

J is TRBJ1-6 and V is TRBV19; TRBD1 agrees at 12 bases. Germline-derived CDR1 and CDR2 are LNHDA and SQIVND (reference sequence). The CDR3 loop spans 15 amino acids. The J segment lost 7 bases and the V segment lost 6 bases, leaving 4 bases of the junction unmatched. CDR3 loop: CASSGGQGANSPLHF. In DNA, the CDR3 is TGTGCCAGTAGCGGGGGACAGGGGGCCAATTCACCCCTCCACTTT.

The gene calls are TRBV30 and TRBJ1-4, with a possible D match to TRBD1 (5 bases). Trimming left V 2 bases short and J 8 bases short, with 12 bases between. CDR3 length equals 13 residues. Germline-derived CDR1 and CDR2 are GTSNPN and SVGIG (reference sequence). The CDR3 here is CAWSWGDVEKLFF. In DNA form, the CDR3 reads TGTGCCTGGAGTTGGGGGGATGTGGAAAAACTGTTTTTT.

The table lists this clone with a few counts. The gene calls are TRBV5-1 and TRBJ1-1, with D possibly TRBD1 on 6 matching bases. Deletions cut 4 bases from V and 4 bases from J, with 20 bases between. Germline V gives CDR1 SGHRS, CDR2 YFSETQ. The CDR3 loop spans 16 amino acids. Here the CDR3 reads CASSAGVLADPTEAFF. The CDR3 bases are TGCGCCAGCAGCGCAGGGGTGTTGGCGGACCCCACTGAAGCTTTCTTT.

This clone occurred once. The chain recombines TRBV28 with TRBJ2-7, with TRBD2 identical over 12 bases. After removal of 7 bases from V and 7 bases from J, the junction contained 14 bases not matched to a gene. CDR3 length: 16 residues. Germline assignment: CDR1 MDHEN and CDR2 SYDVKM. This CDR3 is CASITKLAGGPGEQYF. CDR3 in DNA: TGTGCCAGCATTACAAAACTAGCGGGAGGCCCTGGGGAGCAGTACTTC.

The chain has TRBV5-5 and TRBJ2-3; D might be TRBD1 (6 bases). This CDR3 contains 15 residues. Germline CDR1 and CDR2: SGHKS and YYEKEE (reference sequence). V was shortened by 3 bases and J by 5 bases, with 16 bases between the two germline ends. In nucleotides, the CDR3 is TGTGCCAGCAGCTACGCCCCAGGGGCTAAAGATACGCAGTATTTT. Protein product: CASSYAPGAKDTQYF.

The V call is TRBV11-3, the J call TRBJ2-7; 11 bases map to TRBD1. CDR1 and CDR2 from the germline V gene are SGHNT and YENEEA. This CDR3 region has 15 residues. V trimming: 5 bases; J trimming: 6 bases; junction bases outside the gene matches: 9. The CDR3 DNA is TGTGCCAGCAGCCTAAGGGACAGGGGGTCTCGCGAGCAGTACTTC. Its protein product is CASSLRDRGSREQYF.